This T cell receptor (beta chain) was identified during a study of T-cell reconstitution after alpha-beta-depleted transplantation in children. Unique molecular identifiers were built into the TCRbeta library. TCRdb processed the PCR reads anew with MiXCR; each CDR3 protein has one entry. This sample has 550,000 to 600,000 distinct CDR3 sequences, with 23% found just once. As concerns this clonotype: What it recognizes is unknown.

CDR1 is SEHNR, CDR2 FQNEAQ, per germline (reference sequence). The CDR3 extends over 16 amino acids. Trimming took 5 bases from V and 7 from J, leaving 21 bases between them. Study-wide findings and caveats: In patients about two months after transplant, alpha-beta T cells reportedly arose from several hundred expanded graft clones. Once a year had passed after transplant, T-cell counts and diversity came mostly from newly produced T cells.

Sequenced material: PBMCs, mostly from graft donor cells, taken 360 days after TCRalphabeta/CD19-depleted stem cell transplant. The TCR comes from a boy in the first two years of life who had a stem cell transplant for acute myeloid leukemia, so the T cells may come from the graft donor. The chain has TRBV7-9 and TRBJ2-1, with D perhaps given as TRBD1 or TRBD2 (5 bases each). This CDR3 is CASSPIPAGSGNEQFF. For the CDR3, the DNA is TGTGCCAGCAGCCCAATCCCCGCAGGGTCGGGGAATGAGCAGTTCTTC.